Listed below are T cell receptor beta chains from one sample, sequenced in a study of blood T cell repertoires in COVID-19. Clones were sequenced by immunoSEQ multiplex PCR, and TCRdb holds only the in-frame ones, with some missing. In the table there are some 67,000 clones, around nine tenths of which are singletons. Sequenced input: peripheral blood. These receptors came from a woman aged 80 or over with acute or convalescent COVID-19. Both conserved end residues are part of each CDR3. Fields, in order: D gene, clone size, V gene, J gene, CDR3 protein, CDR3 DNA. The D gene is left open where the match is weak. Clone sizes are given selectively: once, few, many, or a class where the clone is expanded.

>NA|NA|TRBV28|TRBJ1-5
CASILRSGFGNQPQHF
TGTGCCAGCATCCTCCGGTCGGGTTTCGGCAATCAGCCCCAGCATTTT
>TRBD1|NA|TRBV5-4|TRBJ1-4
CASSLGGQGGQEKLFF
TGTGCCAGCAGCTTGGGGGGACAGGGGGGACAGGAAAAACTGTTTTTT
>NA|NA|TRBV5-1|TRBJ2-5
CASTSGSGIQETQYF
TGCGCCAGCACCTCCGGGAGTGGGATTCAAGAGACCCAGTACTTC
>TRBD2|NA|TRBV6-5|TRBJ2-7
CASSRAGVNSYEQYF
TGTGCCAGCAGCCGAGCGGGAGTCAACTCCTACGAGCAGTACTTC
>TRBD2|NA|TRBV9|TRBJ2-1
CASSASSGRGNEQFF
TGTGCCAGCAGCGCATCTAGCGGGAGAGGAAATGAGCAGTTCTTC
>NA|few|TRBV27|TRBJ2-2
CASSFRQFGELFF
TGTGCCAGCAGTTTTCGACAGTTCGGGGAGCTGTTTTTT
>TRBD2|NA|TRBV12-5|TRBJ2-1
CASGLVLAHSGEQFF
TGTGCTAGTGGTTTGGTCTTAGCCCATAGCGGGGAGCAGTTCTTC
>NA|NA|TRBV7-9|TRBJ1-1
CASSFQAMNTEAFF
TGTGCCAGCAGCTTTCAGGCGATGAACACTGAAGCTTTCTTT
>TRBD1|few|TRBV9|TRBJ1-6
CASSVGDRGISPLHF
TGTGCCAGCAGCGTAGGGGACAGGGGCATTTCACCCCTCCACTTT
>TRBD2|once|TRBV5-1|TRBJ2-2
CASSTSGRAKGTGELFF
TGCGCCAGCAGCACTAGCGGGAGGGCTAAGGGCACCGGGGAGCTGTTTTTT
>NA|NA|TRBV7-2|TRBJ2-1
CASSFSGRNEQFF
TGTGCCAGCAGCTTTTCCGGTCGAAATGAGCAGTTCTTC
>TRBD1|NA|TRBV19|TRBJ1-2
CASTDAGTGADANYGYTF
TGTGCCAGTACCGATGCAGGGACAGGGGCCGACGCTAACTATGGCTACACCTTC
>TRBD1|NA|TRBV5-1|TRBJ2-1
CASSLAQGAHNEQFF
TGCGCCAGCAGCTTGGCACAGGGGGCCCACAATGAGCAGTTCTTC
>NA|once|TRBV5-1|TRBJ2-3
CASSFLGLGDTQYF
TGCGCCAGCAGCTTTTTGGGCCTTGGGGATACGCAGTATTTT
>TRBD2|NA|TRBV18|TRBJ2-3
CASSPPGGAYTQYF
TGTGCCAGCTCACCACCCGGGGGGGCGTATACGCAGTATTTT
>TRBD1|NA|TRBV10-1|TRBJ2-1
CASSESQGARSYEQFF
TGCGCCAGCAGTGAGTCCCAGGGGGCGCGGTCCTATGAGCAGTTCTTC
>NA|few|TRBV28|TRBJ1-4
CASSLDSYEKLFF
TGTGCCAGCAGTCTGGACAGTTATGAAAAACTGTTTTTT
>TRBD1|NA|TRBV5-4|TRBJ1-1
CASSLGQGSWNTEAFF
TGTGCCAGCAGCTTAGGACAGGGAAGTTGGAACACTGAAGCTTTCTTT
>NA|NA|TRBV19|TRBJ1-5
CASSTHRVQHF
TGTGCCAGTAGTACCCACCGGGTCCAGCATTTT
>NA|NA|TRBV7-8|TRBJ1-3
CASSLDRVGNTIYF
TGTGCCAGCAGCTTAGACAGGGTTGGAAACACCATATATTTT
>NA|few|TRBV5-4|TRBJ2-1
CASSLDYEQFF
TGTGCCAGCAGCTTGGACTATGAGCAGTTCTTC
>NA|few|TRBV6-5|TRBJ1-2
CASSIPAGPNYGYTF
TGTGCCAGCAGCATACCGGCAGGGCCTAACTATGGCTACACCTTC
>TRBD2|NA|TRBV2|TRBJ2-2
CATSSGGTGELFF
TGTGCCACTAGTAGCGGGGGTACCGGGGAGCTGTTTTTT
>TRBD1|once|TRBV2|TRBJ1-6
CASSSSGGGAYNSPLHF
TGTGCCAGCAGCTCATCAGGGGGCGGCGCCTATAATTCACCCCTCCACTTT
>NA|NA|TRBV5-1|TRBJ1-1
CASSPGGWGMGNTEAFF
TGCGCCAGCAGCCCCGGGGGGTGGGGCATGGGTAACACTGAAGCTTTCTTT
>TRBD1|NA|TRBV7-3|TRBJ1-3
CASSLDRGNTIYF
TGTGCCAGCAGCTTAGACAGGGGGAACACCATATATTTT
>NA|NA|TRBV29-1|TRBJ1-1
CSAQMGRNTEAFF
TGCAGCGCCCAGATGGGCAGGAACACTGAAGCTTTCTTT
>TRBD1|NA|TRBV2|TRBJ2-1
CASSVRQGPNEQFF
TGTGCCAGCAGTGTGCGACAGGGGCCTAATGAGCAGTTCTTC
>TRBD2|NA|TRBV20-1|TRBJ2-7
CSASTSGPQYF
TGCAGTGCTTCGACTAGCGGGCCTCAGTACTTC
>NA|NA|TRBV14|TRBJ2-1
CASSQDTPGARSYNEQFF
TGTGCCAGCAGCCAAGATACGCCGGGAGCAAGGTCCTACAATGAGCAGTTCTTC
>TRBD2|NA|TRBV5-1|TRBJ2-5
CASSLRSGGRQETQYF
TGCGCCAGCAGCTTGCGGAGCGGGGGCCGGCAAGAGACCCAGTACTTC
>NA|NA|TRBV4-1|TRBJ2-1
CASSQDSGMLRSYNEQFF
TGCGCCAGCAGCCAAGATTCGGGGATGTTGCGCTCCTACAATGAGCAGTTCTTC
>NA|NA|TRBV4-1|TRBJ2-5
CASSLIPGVETQYF
TGCGCCAGCAGCCTCATCCCGGGGGTCGAGACCCAGTACTTC
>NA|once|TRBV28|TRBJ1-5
CASSFPGWGQPQHF
TGTGCCAGCAGTTTTCCAGGGTGGGGTCAGCCCCAGCATTTT
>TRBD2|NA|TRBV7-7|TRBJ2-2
CASSSGKFPGELFF
TGTGCCAGCAGTAGCGGGAAATTCCCCGGGGAGCTGTTTTTT
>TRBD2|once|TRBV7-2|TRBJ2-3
CASSFGSGRATDTQYF
TGTGCCAGCAGCTTTGGTAGCGGGAGGGCAACAGATACGCAGTATTTT
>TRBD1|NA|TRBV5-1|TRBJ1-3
CASSFGARGQNTIYF
TGCGCCAGCAGCTTTGGCGCCAGGGGGCAAAACACCATATATTTT
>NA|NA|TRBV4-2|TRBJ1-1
CASSQVGLGRTSNTEAFF
TGTGCCAGCAGCCAAGTAGGATTGGGAAGGACAAGTAACACTGAAGCTTTCTTT
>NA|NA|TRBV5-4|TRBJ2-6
CASSGPVRVSGANVLTF
TGTGCCAGCAGCGGACCTGTGCGGGTCTCTGGGGCCAACGTCCTGACTTTC
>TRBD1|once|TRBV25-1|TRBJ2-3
CASSQGSGRGLTDTQYF
TGTGCCAGCTCCCAGGGGTCAGGCAGGGGGCTCACAGATACGCAGTATTTT
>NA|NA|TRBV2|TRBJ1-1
CASRRQALGAFF
TGTGCCAGCAGAAGACAGGCGCTCGGAGCTTTCTTT
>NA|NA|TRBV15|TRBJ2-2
CATSRGGGQAITGELFF
TGTGCCACCAGCAGAGGGGGGGGACAGGCGATCACCGGGGAGCTGTTTTTT
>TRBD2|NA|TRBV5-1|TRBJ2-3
CASSYGLAGDTQYF
TGCGCCAGCAGCTACGGACTAGCGGGAGATACGCAGTATTTT
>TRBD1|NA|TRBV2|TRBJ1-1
CASRSDRVEAFF
TGTGCCAGCAGAAGTGACAGGGTCGAAGCTTTCTTT
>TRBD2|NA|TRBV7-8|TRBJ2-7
CASSSQGLAEQYF
TGTGCCAGCAGCTCCCAGGGACTAGCGGAGCAGTACTTC
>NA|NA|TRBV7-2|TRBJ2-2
CASSPRTRARSGELFF
TGTGCCAGCAGCCCCCGGACCAGGGCGAGGTCCGGGGAGCTGTTTTTT
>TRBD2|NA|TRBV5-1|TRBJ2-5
CASSLSGTPLETQYF
TGCGCCAGCAGCTTGAGCGGGACCCCACTAGAGACCCAGTACTTC